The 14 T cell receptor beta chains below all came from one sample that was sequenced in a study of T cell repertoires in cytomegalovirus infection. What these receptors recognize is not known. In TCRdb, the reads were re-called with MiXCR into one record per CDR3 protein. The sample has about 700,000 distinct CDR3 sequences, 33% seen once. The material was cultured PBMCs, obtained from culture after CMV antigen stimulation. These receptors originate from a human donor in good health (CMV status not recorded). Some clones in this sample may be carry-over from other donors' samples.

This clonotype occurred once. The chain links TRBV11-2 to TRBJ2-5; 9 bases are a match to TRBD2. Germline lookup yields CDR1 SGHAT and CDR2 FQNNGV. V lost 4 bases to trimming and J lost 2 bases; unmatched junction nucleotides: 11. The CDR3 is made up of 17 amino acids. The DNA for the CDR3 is TGTGCCAGCAGCTCGGGACTAGCCACCAACCAACAAGAGACCCAGTACTTC. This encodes CASSSGLATNQQETQYF.

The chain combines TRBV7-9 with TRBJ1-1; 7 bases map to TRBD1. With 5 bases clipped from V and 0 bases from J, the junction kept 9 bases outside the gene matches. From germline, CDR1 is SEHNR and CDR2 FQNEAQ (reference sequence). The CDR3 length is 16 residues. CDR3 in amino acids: CASSPRGKAMNTEAFF. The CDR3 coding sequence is TGTGCCAGCAGCCCCAGGGGGAAGGCCATGAACACTGAAGCTTTCTTT.

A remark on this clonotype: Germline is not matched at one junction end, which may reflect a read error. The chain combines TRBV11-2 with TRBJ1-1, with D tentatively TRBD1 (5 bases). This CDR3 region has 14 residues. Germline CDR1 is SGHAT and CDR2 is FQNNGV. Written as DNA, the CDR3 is TGTGCCAGCAGCTTACAGGGCAGGTTTTCCAAGCTTGACTTT. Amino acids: CASSLQGRFSKLDF.

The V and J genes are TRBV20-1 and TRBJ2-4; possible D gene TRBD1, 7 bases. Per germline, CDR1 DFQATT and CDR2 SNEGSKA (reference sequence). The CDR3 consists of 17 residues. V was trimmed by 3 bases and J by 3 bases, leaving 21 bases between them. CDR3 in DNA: TGCAGTGCTAGTTCTGCGGGGACAGTCAGAGGCAAAAACATTCAGTACTTC. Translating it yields CSASSAGTVRGKNIQYF.

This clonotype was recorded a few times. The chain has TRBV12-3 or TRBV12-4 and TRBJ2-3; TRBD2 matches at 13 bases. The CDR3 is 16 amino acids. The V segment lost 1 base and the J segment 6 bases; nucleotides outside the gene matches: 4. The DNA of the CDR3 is TGTGCCAGCAGTTTAGGGACTAGCGGGGGAGGTGATACGCAGTATTTT. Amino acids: CASSLGTSGGGDTQYF.

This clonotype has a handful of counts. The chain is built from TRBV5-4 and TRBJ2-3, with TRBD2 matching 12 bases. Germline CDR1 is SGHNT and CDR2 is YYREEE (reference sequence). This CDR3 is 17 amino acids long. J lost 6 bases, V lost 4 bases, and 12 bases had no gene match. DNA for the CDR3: TGTGCCAGCAGCGCTAGACTAGCGGGGGCGACCGGGGATACGCAGTATTTT. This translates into CASSARLAGATGDTQYF.

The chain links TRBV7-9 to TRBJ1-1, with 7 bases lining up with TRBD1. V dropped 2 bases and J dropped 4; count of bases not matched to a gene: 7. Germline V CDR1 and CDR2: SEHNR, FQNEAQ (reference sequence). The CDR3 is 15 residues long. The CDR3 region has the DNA TGTGCCAGCAGCTTACGAGGGGGCCCTCTCACTGAAGCTTTCTTT. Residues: CASSLRGGPLTEAFF.

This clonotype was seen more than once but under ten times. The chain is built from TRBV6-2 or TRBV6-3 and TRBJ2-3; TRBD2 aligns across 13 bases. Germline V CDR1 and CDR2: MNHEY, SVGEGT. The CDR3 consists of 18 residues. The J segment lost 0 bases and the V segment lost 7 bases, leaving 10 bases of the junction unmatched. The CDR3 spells CASTGLAGDWRSTDTQYF. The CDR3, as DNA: TGTGCCAGCACCGGACTAGCGGGAGATTGGAGGAGCACAGATACGCAGTATTTT.

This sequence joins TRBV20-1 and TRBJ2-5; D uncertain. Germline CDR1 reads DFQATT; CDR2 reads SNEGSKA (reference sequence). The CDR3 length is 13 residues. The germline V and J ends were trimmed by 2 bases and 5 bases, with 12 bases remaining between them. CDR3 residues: CSARPGSSETQYF. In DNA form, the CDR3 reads TGCAGTGCTAGACCTGGCAGTTCGGAGACCCAGTACTTC.

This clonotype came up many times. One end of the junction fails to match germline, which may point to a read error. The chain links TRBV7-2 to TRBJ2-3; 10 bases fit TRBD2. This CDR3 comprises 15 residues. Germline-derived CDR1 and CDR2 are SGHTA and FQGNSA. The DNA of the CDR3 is TGTGCCAGCAGCGTAGCGGGGGGTCGCACAGATACGCAGTATTTT. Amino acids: CASSVAGGRTDTQYF. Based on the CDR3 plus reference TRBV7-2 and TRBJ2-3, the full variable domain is GAGVSQSPSNKVTEKGKDVELRCDPISGHTALYWYRQSLGQGLEFLIYFQGNSAPDKSGLPSDRFSAERTGGSVSTLTIQRTQQEDSAVYLCASSVAGGRTDTQYFGPGTRLTVL.

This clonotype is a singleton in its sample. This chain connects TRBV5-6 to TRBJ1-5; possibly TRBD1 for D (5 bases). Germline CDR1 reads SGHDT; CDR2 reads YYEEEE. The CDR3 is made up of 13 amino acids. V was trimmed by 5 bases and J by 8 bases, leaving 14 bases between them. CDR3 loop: CASRRGLTEPQHF. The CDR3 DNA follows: TGTGCCAGCAGGAGGGGACTGACGGAGCCCCAGCATTTT.

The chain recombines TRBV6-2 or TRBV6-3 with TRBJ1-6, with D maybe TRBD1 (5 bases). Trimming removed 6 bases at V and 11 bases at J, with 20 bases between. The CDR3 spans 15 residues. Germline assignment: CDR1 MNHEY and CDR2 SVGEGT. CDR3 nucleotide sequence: TGTGCCAGCAGGACGGGGCGGGATTCGATGGCACCCCTCCACTTT. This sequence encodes CASRTGRDSMAPLHF.

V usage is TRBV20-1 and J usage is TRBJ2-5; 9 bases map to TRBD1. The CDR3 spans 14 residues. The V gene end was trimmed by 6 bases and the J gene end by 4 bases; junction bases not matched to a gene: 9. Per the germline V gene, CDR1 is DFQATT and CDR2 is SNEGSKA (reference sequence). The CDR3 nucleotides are TGCAGTGCCTCCCCCACACAGGGGGCAGAGACCCAGTACTTC. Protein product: CSASPTQGAETQYF.

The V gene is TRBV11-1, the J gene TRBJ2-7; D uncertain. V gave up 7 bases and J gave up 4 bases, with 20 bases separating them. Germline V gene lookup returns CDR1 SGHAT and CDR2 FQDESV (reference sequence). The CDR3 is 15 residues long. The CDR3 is CASKPRLDQTYEQYF. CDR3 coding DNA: TGTGCCAGCAAACCGCGGTTGGACCAGACATACGAGCAGTACTTC.